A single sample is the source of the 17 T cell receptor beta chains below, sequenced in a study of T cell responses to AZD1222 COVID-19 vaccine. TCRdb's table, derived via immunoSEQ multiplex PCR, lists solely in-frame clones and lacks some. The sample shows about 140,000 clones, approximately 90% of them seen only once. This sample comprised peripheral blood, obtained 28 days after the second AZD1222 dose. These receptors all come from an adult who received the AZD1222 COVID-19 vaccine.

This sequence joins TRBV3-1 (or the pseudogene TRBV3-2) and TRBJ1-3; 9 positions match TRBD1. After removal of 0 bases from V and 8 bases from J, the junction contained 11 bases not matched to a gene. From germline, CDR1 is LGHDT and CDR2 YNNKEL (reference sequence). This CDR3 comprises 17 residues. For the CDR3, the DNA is TGTGCCAGCAGCCAAGATGGGGGACAGGGCGCCTTTTACACCATATATTTT. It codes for CASSQDGGQGAFYTIYF.

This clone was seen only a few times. CDR3 nucleotide sequence: TGTGCCAGCAGCTTAGGGGGGCTTCACTATGGCTACACCTTC. This translates into CASSLGGLHYGYTF. The chain carries TRBV7-8 and TRBJ1-2; tentative D call: TRBD1 (6 bases). Germline V gene sequence: CDR1 SGHVS, CDR2 FQNEAQ. V was pared by 1 base and J by 3 bases, with 9 bases between. The CDR3 is made up of 14 amino acids.

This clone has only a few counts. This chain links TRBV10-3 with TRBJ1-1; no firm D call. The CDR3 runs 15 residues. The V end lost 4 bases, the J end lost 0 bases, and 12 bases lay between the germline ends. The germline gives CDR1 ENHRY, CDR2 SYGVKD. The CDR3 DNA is TGTGCCATCAGTGGCGGGGTGACGGTGAACACTGAAGCTTTCTTT. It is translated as CAISGGVTVNTEAFF.

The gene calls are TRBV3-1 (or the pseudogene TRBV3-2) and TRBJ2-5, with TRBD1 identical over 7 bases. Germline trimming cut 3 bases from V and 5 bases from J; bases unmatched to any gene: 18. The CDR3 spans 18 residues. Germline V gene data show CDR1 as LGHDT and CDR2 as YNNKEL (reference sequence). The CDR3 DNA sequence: TGTGCCAGCAGCCACCGCGACAGGGCTGGAAACTTAGGTGAGACCCAGTACTTC. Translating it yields CASSHRDRAGNLGETQYF.

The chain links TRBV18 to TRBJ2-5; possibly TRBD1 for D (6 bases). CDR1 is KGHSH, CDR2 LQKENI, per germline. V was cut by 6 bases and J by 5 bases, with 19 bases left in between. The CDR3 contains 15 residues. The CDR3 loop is CASSSSQAGQETQYF. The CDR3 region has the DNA TGTGCCAGCTCGAGTAGTCAAGCAGGACAGGAGACCCAGTACTTC.

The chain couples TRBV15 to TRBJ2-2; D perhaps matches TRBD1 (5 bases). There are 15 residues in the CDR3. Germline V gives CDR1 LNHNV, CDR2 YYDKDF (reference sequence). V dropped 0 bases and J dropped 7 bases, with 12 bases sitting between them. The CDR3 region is CATSRDRVQGGELFF. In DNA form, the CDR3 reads TGTGCCACCAGCAGAGACAGAGTTCAGGGCGGGGAGCTGTTTTTT.

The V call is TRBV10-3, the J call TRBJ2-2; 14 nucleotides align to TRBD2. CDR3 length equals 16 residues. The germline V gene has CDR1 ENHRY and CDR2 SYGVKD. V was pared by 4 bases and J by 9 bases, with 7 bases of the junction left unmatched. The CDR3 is CAISGGTSGSFRELFF. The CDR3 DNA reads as TGTGCCATCAGTGGGGGGACTAGCGGGAGCTTCAGGGAGCTGTTTTTT.

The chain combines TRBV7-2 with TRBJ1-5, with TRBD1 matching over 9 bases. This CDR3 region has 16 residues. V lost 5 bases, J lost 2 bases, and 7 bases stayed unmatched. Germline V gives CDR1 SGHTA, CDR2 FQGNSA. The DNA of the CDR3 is TGTGCCAGCAGCGCACAGGGGGCTGGTGGCAATCAGCCCCAGCATTTT. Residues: CASSAQGAGGNQPQHF.

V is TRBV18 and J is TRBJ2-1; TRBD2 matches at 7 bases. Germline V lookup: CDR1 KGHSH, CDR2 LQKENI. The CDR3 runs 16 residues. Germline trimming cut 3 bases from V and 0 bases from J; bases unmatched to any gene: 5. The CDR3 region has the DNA TGTGCCAGCTCACCCAGCGGGATTCGCTCCTACAATGAGCAGTTCTTC. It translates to CASSPSGIRSYNEQFF.

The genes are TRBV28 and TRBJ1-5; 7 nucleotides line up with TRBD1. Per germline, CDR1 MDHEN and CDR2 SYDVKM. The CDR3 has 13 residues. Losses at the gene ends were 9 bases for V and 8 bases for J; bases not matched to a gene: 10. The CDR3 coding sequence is TGTGCCAGTGAAACCAGGGGGAACAAGCCCCAGCATTTT. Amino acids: CASETRGNKPQHF.

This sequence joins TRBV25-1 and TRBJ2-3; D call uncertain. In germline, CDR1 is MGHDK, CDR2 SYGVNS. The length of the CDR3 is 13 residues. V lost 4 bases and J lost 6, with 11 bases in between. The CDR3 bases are TGTGCCAGCAGTGTCAATTCAGGCGATACGCAGTATTTT. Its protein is CASSVNSGDTQYF.

CDR3 bases: TGTGCCTGGAGTGTAGGGCCAGGGACCAACTATGGCTACACCTTC. It translates to CAWSVGPGTNYGYTF. V is TRBV30 and J is TRBJ1-2; possibly TRBD1 for D (5 bases). CDR3 length: 15 amino acids. Trimming removed 0 bases at V and 2 bases at J, with 13 bases between. The germline V gene has CDR1 GTSNPN and CDR2 SVGIG (reference sequence).

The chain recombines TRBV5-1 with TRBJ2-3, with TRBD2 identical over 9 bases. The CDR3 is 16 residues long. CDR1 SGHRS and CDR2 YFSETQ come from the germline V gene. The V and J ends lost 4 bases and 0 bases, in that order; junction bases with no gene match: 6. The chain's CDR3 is CASSGVAGASTDTQYF. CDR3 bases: TGCGCCAGCAGCGGGGTAGCGGGAGCTAGCACAGATACGCAGTATTTT.

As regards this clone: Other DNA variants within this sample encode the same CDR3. The CDR3 DNA sequence: TGTGCCAGCAGCCTAGAAGCCTACAATGAGCAGTTCTTC. Its protein is CASSLEAYNEQFF. V gene TRBV7-3 combines with J gene TRBJ2-1; no clear D gene. With 5 bases removed from V and 2 bases from J, the gap between germline ends came to 7 bases. Germline lookup yields CDR1 SGHTA and CDR2 FQGTGA. CDR3 length: 13 residues. Looking up the rest from reference TRBV7-3 and TRBJ2-1 gives the full variable domain: GAGVSQTPSNKVTEKGKYVELRCDPISGHTALYWYRQSLGQGPEFLIYFQGTGAADDSGLPNDRFFAVRPEGSVSTLKIQRTERGDSAVYLCASSLEAYNEQFFGPGTRLTVL.

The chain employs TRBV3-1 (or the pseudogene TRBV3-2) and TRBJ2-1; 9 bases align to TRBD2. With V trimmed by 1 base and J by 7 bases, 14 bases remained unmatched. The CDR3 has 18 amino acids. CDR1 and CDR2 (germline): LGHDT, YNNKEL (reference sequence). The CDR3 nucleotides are TGTGCCAGCAGCCAAGTTTTCCGGGGAGCGGGGGGCCGGAATGAGCAGTTCTTC. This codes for CASSQVFRGAGGRNEQFF.

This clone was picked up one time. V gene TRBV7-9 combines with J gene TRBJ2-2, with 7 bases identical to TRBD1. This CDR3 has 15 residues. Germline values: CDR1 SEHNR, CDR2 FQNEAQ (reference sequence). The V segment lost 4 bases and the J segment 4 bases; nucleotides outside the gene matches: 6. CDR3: CASSWTGSPTGELFF. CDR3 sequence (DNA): TGTGCCAGCAGCTGGACAGGTAGTCCCACCGGGGAGCTGTTTTTT.

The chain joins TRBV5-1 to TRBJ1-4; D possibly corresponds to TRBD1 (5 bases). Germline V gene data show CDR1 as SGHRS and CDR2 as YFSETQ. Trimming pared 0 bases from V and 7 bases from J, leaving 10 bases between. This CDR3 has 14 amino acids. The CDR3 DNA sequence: TGCGCCAGCAGCTTGGGACCAGGGAGTGAAAAACTGTTTTTT. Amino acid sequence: CASSLGPGSEKLFF.